The 15 T cell receptor beta chains below come from one sample, sequenced in a study of T cells after yellow fever vaccination. TCRdb reanalysed the 5' RACE reads using MiXCR and keeps one entry per CDR3 protein. Here the sample spans just over 250,000 distinct CDR3 sequences, around 5.3% being singletons. Sequencing used CD4+ T cells sorted from PBMCs, obtained on the day of the yellow fever booster vaccination. Source of these receptors: a man younger than 35 who received the YFV17D yellow fever vaccine.

In its sample, this clonotype was seen many times. J is TRBJ2-7 and V is TRBV7-6, with D maybe TRBD1 (5 bases). This CDR3 has 15 residues. The germline gives CDR1 SGHVS, CDR2 FNYEAQ. Trimming left V 1 base short and J 0 bases short, with 10 bases between. The CDR3 DNA follows: TGTGCCAGCAGCTTAGGGGTCGACAGCTCCTACGAGCAGTACTTC. It specifies CASSLGVDSSYEQYF.

This CDR3 reads CASSLFSGQETQYF. CDR3 DNA sequence: TGTGCCAGCAGTTTATTTAGCGGGCAAGAGACCCAGTACTTC. The chain has TRBV28 and TRBJ2-5; TRBD2 matches at 7 bases. The CDR3 length is 14 residues. Trimming cost V 1 base and J 2 bases; bases outside gene matches: 1. CDR1 is MDHEN, CDR2 SYDVKM, per germline. The full variable domain, with the rest looked up from reference TRBV28 and TRBJ2-5, is DVKVTQSSRYLVKRTGEKVFLECVQDMDHENMFWYRQDPGLGLRLIYFSYDVKMKEKGDIPEGYSVSREKKERFSLILESASTNQTSMYLCASSLFSGQETQYFGPGTRLLVL.

This clonotype appeared a few times. This chain links TRBV18 with TRBJ2-7; the match to TRBD2 covers 7 bases. The CDR3 spans 14 residues. Germline CDR1 is KGHSH and CDR2 is LQKENI. J lost 2 bases, V lost 0 bases, and 1 base had no gene match. The CDR3 DNA reads as TGTGCCAGCTCACCACCGGGACTACCCTACGAGCAGTACGTC. This codes for CASSPPGLPYEQYV.

This clonotype came up a few times. The junction shows a germline mismatch at one end, possibly a read error. The V call is TRBV7-7, the J call TRBJ2-5, with D possibly being TRBD2 (6 bases). This CDR3 is built from 15 residues. Germline lookup yields CDR1 SSHAT and CDR2 FNYEAQ (reference sequence). In nucleotides, the CDR3 is TGTGCTAGCAGCTTACGGGGAGGTTACCAAGAGACCCAGTACTTC. This sequence encodes CASSLRGGYQETQYF.

In its sample, this clonotype was seen a few times. The chain employs TRBV5-1 and TRBJ1-1, with D possibly matching TRBD1 (5 bases). Deletions cut 4 bases from V and 1 base from J, with 11 bases between. This CDR3 is built from 14 residues. CDR1 is SGHRS, CDR2 YFSETQ, per germline. The CDR3 loop reads CASSLTASNTEAFF. In nucleotides, the CDR3 is TGCGCCAGCAGCCTGACAGCGTCGAACACTGAAGCTTTCTTT.

This clonotype appeared once. The chain recombines TRBV18 with TRBJ2-7; a weak D match, TRBD2 (6 bases). The CDR3 is made up of 16 amino acids. Germline lookup yields CDR1 KGHSH and CDR2 LQKENI. Trimming stripped 1 base from V and 3 bases from J, with 16 bases between. CDR3 in DNA: TGTGCCAGCTCACCACGAGCGGGCGTAAGAGTCTACGAGCAGTACTTC. Translated, it gives CASSPRAGVRVYEQYF.

This clonotype was observed many times. This chain uses TRBV20-1 with TRBJ2-1, with 7 nucleotides matching TRBD2. CDR3 length: 17 residues. Per germline, CDR1 DFQATT and CDR2 SNEGSKA (reference sequence). J gave up 0 bases and V 1 base, and 9 bases lay outside the gene matches. CDR3 in amino acids: CSARVQAGFSSYNEQFF. The CDR3, as DNA: TGCAGTGCTAGAGTTCAAGCGGGGTTCAGCTCCTACAATGAGCAGTTCTTC.

This clonotype was counted between two and nine times. The rearrangement joins TRBV27 to TRBJ1-1; tentative D call: TRBD1 (6 bases). Trimming removed 5 bases at V and 3 bases at J, with 16 bases between. CDR1 is MNHEY and CDR2 is SMNVEV in the germline V gene (reference sequence). The length of the CDR3 is 15 residues. In DNA form, the CDR3 reads TGTGCCAGCAGTCGAGGGGGACGGGGGGACACTGAAGCTTTCTTT. This sequence encodes CASSRGGRGDTEAFF.

This clonotype was observed many times. The chain links TRBV5-6 to TRBJ2-1; TRBD2 agrees at 9 bases. The CDR3 is made up of 18 amino acids. After removal of 0 bases from V and 3 bases from J, the junction contained 10 bases not matched to a gene. Germline V lookup: CDR1 SGHDT, CDR2 YYEEEE. The CDR3 DNA reads TGTGCCAGCAGCTTGGAAGCTAGCGGGGCCTATGACTACAATGAGCAGTTCTTC. It translates to CASSLEASGAYDYNEQFF.

This clonotype was observed a few times. This chain joins TRBV5-4 and TRBJ2-5, with 9 nucleotides matching TRBD1. The CDR3 length is 16 residues. Germline loops: CDR1 SGHNT, CDR2 YYREEE (reference sequence). The V gene end was trimmed by 4 bases and the J gene end by 4 bases; junction bases not matched to a gene: 11. The CDR3 sequence is CASSPWGDRVGETQYF. Written as DNA, the CDR3 is TGTGCCAGCAGCCCCTGGGGGGACAGGGTAGGAGAGACCCAGTACTTC.

This clonotype was counted at least ten times. The chain links TRBV24-1 to TRBJ2-3; D gene uncertain. The length of the CDR3 is 14 residues. Trimming left V 0 bases short and J 4 bases short, with 7 bases between. The V gene's germline CDR1 is KGHDR and CDR2 SFDVKD. CDR3: CATSDLPESDTQYF. The CDR3 DNA reads TGTGCCACCAGTGATTTGCCGGAGTCAGATACGCAGTATTTT.

This clonotype appeared a few times. The V call is TRBV9, the J call TRBJ1-6; D is unclear. The V gene lost 8 bases and the J gene lost 6 bases, with 15 bases spanning the gap. From germline, CDR1 is SGDLS and CDR2 YYNGEE. The CDR3 contains 14 residues. The CDR3 sequence is CASTPGRINSPLHF. The CDR3 nucleotides are TGTGCCAGTACTCCCGGACGAATTAATTCACCCCTCCACTTT.

In its sample, this clonotype was seen many times. V is TRBV7-6 and J is TRBJ2-1; tentatively, D is TRBD2 (6 bases). In germline, CDR1 is SGHVS, CDR2 FNYEAQ. The CDR3 spans 19 residues. V lost 4 bases to trimming and J lost 9 bases, with 31 bases between them. The CDR3 here is CASSSITSYGLNRPSEQFF. The DNA for the CDR3 is TGTGCCAGCAGCTCCATCACGTCCTATGGACTAAATCGGCCCAGTGAGCAGTTCTTC.

This clonotype occurred a few times. This chain joins TRBV20-1 and TRBJ2-1; tentative D call: TRBD1 (6 bases). The CDR3 sequence is 17 residues long. Trimming removed 5 bases at V and 0 bases at J, with 20 bases between. In germline, CDR1 is DFQATT, CDR2 SNEGSKA (reference sequence). CDR3 residues: CSARERQGPLSYNEQFF. The CDR3 DNA follows: TGCAGTGCTCGTGAGAGGCAGGGGCCCCTCTCCTACAATGAGCAGTTCTTC.

This clonotype was seen a handful of times. CDR3 sequence reads: CASKYRPLVAGETQYF. CDR3 nucleotide sequence: TGCGCCAGCAAGTATCGCCCCCTGGTGGCGGGAGAGACCCAGTACTTC. This rearrangement joins TRBV5-1 to TRBJ2-5, with D maybe TRBD2 (5 bases). V dropped 6 bases and J dropped 4 bases, with 22 bases sitting between them. The CDR3 extends over 16 amino acids. In germline, CDR1 is SGHRS, CDR2 YFSETQ. The full variable domain, in which reference TRBV5-1 and TRBJ2-5 provide the parts outside the CDR3, is KAGVTQTPRYLIKTRGQQVTLSCSPISGHRSVSWYQQTPGQGLQFLFEYFSETQRNKGNFPGRFSGRQFSNSRSEMNVSTLELGDSALYLCASKYRPLVAGETQYFGPGTRLLVL.